These T cell receptor beta chains were read from a single sample in a study of CD8 T cell repertoires and HIV-1 epitope variants. Produced via immunoSEQ multiplex PCR; TCRdb's table is partial and in-frame only. The data show tens of thousands of clones, 60% to 80% seen once. Sequencing was carried out using uncultured baseline CD8+ T cells from peripheral blood mononuclear cells (PBMCs). The receptor source for this set is a male donor with HIV. The CDR3 runs from the conserved cysteine through the conserved F or W. A D gene is named only where the DNA matches it firmly. Clone size is not always given. Where it is, it says once, few, many or a class for expanded clones.

D gene: -; V gene: TRBV5-4; J gene: TRBJ1-4; clone size: -; CDR3 protein: CASSLGGGQREKLFF; CDR3 DNA: TGTGCCAGCAGCTTAGGAGGGGGGCAGCGTGAAAAACTGTTTTTT
D gene: -; V gene: TRBV19; J gene: TRBJ1-2; clone size: -; CDR3 protein: CASSMDRRGLDYGYTF; CDR3 DNA: TGTGCCAGTAGTATGGACAGAAGGGGGTTGGATTATGGCTACACCTTC
D gene: -; V gene: TRBV6-6; J gene: TRBJ1-2; clone size: once; CDR3 protein: CASSYDRLVGRYTF; CDR3 DNA: TGTGCCAGCAGTTACGATCGGTTGGTCGGACGCTACACCTTC
D gene: -; V gene: TRBV5-3; J gene: TRBJ2-7; clone size: -; CDR3 protein: CARSQGYTYEQYF; CDR3 DNA: TGTGCCAGAAGCCAGGGTTACACCTACGAGCAGTACTTC
D gene: -; V gene: TRBV5-1; J gene: TRBJ1-3; clone size: -; CDR3 protein: CASSLFDRDSGNTIYF; CDR3 DNA: TGCGCCAGCAGCTTGTTCGACCGTGACTCTGGAAACACCATATATTTT
D gene: -; V gene: TRBV28; J gene: TRBJ2-7; clone size: -; CDR3 protein: CASSRGASYEQYF; CDR3 DNA: TGTGCCAGCAGTCGGGGAGCGTCCTACGAGCAGTACTTC
D gene: -; V gene: TRBV12-5; J gene: TRBJ2-1; clone size: -; CDR3 protein: CASGLVAGEQFF; CDR3 DNA: TGTGCTAGTGGTTTGGTGGCCGGTGAGCAGTTCTTC
D gene: -; V gene: TRBV5-5; J gene: TRBJ2-1; clone size: -; CDR3 protein: CASSLEGLSYNEQFF; CDR3 DNA: TGTGCCAGCAGCTTGGAGGGGCTCTCTTACAATGAGCAGTTCTTC
D gene: -; V gene: TRBV25-1; J gene: TRBJ2-1; clone size: -; CDR3 protein: CASSEGGSEQFF; CDR3 DNA: TGTGCCAGCAGTGAGGGGGGCAGTGAGCAGTTCTTC
D gene: TRBD1; V gene: TRBV5-1; J gene: TRBJ1-2; clone size: -; CDR3 protein: CASSLSGTGGGYTF; CDR3 DNA: TGCGCCAGCAGCTTATCCGGGACAGGGGGTGGCTACACCTTC
D gene: TRBD2; V gene: TRBV30; J gene: TRBJ2-7; clone size: -; CDR3 protein: CAWSPSGGNEQYF; CDR3 DNA: TGTGCCTGGAGCCCATCGGGGGGGAACGAGCAGTACTTC
D gene: TRBD1; V gene: TRBV19; J gene: TRBJ1-4; clone size: -; CDR3 protein: CASTRPAGTGAEKLFF; CDR3 DNA: TGTGCCAGTACCCGTCCGGCCGGGACAGGGGCTGAAAAACTGTTTTTT
D gene: -; V gene: TRBV7-3; J gene: TRBJ1-6; clone size: -; CDR3 protein: CASSAVSAFNSPLHF; CDR3 DNA: TGTGCCAGCAGCGCCGTGTCAGCGTTTAATTCACCCCTCCACTTT
D gene: -; V gene: TRBV28; J gene: TRBJ1-5; clone size: once; CDR3 protein: CASSPSGVSKPQHF; CDR3 DNA: TGTGCCAGCAGCCCTTCAGGGGTCTCAAAGCCCCAGCATTTT
D gene: -; V gene: TRBV19; J gene: TRBJ2-2; clone size: many; CDR3 protein: CASRRTTGELFF; CDR3 DNA: TGTGCCAGTAGGCGAACTACCGGGGAGCTGTTTTTT
D gene: -; V gene: TRBV4-3; J gene: TRBJ1-3; clone size: -; CDR3 protein: CASSQDPRPGNTIYF; CDR3 DNA: TGCGCCAGCAGCCAAGATCCGAGACCGGGAAACACCATATATTTT
D gene: TRBD2; V gene: TRBV5-5; J gene: TRBJ2-7; clone size: -; CDR3 protein: CASSQGGLAGTYEQYF; CDR3 DNA: TGTGCCAGCAGCCAGGGGGGACTAGCGGGAACCTACGAGCAGTACTTC
D gene: TRBD1; V gene: TRBV27; J gene: TRBJ1-1; clone size: -; CDR3 protein: CASSYSPRTGSGNTEAFF; CDR3 DNA: TGTGCCAGCAGTTACTCGCCACGGACAGGGAGCGGGAACACTGAAGCTTTCTTT
D gene: TRBD1; V gene: TRBV11-1; J gene: TRBJ2-5; clone size: -; CDR3 protein: CASSPLDGQGRWTQYF; CDR3 DNA: TGTGCCAGCAGCCCATTAGACGGACAGGGAAGGTGGACCCAGTACTTC
D gene: TRBD1; V gene: TRBV14; J gene: TRBJ1-1; clone size: -; CDR3 protein: CASSQYTGALSNTEAFF; CDR3 DNA: TGTGCCAGCAGCCAGTATACAGGGGCACTCTCGAACACTGAAGCTTTCTTT
D gene: TRBD2; V gene: TRBV18; J gene: TRBJ2-7; clone size: -; CDR3 protein: CASSFGTSGSSLYEQYF; CDR3 DNA: TGTGCCAGCTCATTCGGGACTAGCGGGAGTTCTCTGTACGAGCAGTACTTC
D gene: TRBD2; V gene: TRBV5-6; J gene: TRBJ2-1; clone size: -; CDR3 protein: CASSFLNRLAEQFF; CDR3 DNA: TGTGCCAGCAGCTTCCTGAACCGACTAGCCGAGCAGTTCTTC
D gene: TRBD2; V gene: TRBV10-3; J gene: TRBJ2-2; clone size: -; CDR3 protein: CAISGVLASTGELFF; CDR3 DNA: TGTGCCATCAGTGGAGTACTAGCGAGCACCGGGGAGCTGTTTTTT
D gene: -; V gene: TRBV28; J gene: TRBJ2-6; clone size: -; CDR3 protein: CASSQFRGTGANVLTF; CDR3 DNA: TGTGCCAGCAGCCAATTTCGGGGAACTGGGGCCAACGTCCTGACTTTC
D gene: -; V gene: TRBV7-7; J gene: TRBJ1-4; clone size: -; CDR3 protein: CASSLDTYEKLFF; CDR3 DNA: TGTGCCAGCAGCTTGGACACCTATGAAAAACTGTTTTTT
D gene: TRBD2; V gene: TRBV9; J gene: TRBJ2-1; clone size: -; CDR3 protein: CASSVEIAGGQFF; CDR3 DNA: TGTGCCAGCAGCGTAGAAATAGCGGGGGGTCAGTTCTTC
D gene: TRBD2; V gene: TRBV7-6; J gene: TRBJ2-1; clone size: -; CDR3 protein: CASSLLAGGYNEQFF; CDR3 DNA: TGTGCCAGCAGCTTACTGGCGGGAGGGTACAATGAGCAGTTCTTC
D gene: -; V gene: TRBV13; J gene: TRBJ2-7; clone size: few; CDR3 protein: CASRSGGGHEQYF; CDR3 DNA: TGTGCCAGCAGGTCAGGGGGAGGACACGAGCAGTACTTC
D gene: TRBD2; V gene: TRBV4-3; J gene: TRBJ2-1; clone size: many; CDR3 protein: CASSLGLLNEQFF; CDR3 DNA: TGCGCCAGCAGCCTGGGACTACTTAATGAGCAGTTCTTC
D gene: -; V gene: TRBV4-3; J gene: TRBJ1-4; clone size: -; CDR3 protein: CASSQDLGGTYEKLFF; CDR3 DNA: TGCGCCAGCAGCCAAGATCTGGGGGGGACTTATGAAAAACTGTTTTTT
D gene: TRBD1; V gene: TRBV27; J gene: TRBJ1-5; clone size: -; CDR3 protein: CASSQGASQPQHF; CDR3 DNA: TGTGCCAGCAGCCAGGGGGCGAGTCAGCCCCAGCATTTT
D gene: -; V gene: TRBV29-1; J gene: TRBJ1-3; clone size: -; CDR3 protein: CSVLARGTQGNTIYF; CDR3 DNA: TGCAGCGTTCTCGCCCGGGGGACCCAAGGAAACACCATATATTTT
D gene: TRBD1; V gene: TRBV7-2; J gene: TRBJ2-3; clone size: -; CDR3 protein: CASSFGDRGRTDTQYF; CDR3 DNA: TGTGCCAGCAGCTTTGGGGACAGGGGGCGGACAGATACGCAGTATTTT
D gene: TRBD1; V gene: TRBV30; J gene: TRBJ1-2; clone size: -; CDR3 protein: CACPGQGGDGYTF; CDR3 DNA: TGTGCCTGTCCGGGACAGGGCGGGGATGGCTACACCTTC
D gene: TRBD1; V gene: TRBV18; J gene: TRBJ2-5; clone size: -; CDR3 protein: CASSDRDIMETQYF; CDR3 DNA: TGTGCCAGCTCGGACAGGGATATAATGGAGACCCAGTACTTC
D gene: TRBD1; V gene: TRBV5-1; J gene: TRBJ1-3; clone size: -; CDR3 protein: CAWGQLDTIYF; CDR3 DNA: TGCGCCTGGGGACAGCTGGACACCATATATTTT